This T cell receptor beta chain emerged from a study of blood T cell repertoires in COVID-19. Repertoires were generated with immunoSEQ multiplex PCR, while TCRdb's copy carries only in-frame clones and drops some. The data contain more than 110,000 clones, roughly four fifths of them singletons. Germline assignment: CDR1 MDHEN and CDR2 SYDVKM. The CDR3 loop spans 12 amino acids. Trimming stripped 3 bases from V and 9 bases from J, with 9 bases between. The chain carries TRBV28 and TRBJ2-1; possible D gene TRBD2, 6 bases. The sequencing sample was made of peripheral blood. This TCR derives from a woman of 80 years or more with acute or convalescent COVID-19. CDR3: CASSLREGEQFF. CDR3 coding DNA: TGTGCCAGCAGTTTGCGGGAAGGTGAGCAGTTCTTC.